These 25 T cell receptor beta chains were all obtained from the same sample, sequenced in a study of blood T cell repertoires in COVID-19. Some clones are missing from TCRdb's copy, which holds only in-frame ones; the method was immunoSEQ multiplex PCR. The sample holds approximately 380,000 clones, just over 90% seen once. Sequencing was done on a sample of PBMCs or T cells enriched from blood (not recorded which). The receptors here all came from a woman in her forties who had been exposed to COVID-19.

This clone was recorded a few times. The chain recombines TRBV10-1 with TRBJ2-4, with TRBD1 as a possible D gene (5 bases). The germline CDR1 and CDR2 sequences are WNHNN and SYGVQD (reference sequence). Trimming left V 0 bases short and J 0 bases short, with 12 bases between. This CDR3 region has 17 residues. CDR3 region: CASSESTNQGAKNIQYF. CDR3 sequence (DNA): TGCGCCAGCAGTGAGTCGACCAACCAGGGAGCCAAAAACATTCAGTACTTC.

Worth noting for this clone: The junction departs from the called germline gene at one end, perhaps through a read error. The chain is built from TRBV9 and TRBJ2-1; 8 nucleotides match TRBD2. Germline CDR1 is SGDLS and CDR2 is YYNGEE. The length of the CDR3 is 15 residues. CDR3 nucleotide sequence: TGTGCCAGCAGCCCCGGGACTAGTCGGGGCAATGGGCAGTTCTTC. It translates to CASSPGTSRGNGQFF.

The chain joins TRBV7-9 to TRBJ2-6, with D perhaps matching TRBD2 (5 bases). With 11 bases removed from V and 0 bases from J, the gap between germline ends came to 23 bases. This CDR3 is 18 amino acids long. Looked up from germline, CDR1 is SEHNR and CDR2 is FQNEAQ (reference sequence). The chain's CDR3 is CAGLPLGSPFSGANVLTF. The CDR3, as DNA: TGTGCCGGCCTCCCTTTGGGGAGTCCTTTCTCTGGGGCCAACGTCCTGACTTTC.

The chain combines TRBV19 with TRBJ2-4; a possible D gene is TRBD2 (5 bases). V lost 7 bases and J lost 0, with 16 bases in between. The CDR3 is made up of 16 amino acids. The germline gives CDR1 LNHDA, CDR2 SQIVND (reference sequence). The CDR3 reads CASTPGGSLAKNIQYF. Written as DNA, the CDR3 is TGTGCCAGTACCCCCGGCGGGTCCCTAGCCAAAAACATTCAGTACTTC.

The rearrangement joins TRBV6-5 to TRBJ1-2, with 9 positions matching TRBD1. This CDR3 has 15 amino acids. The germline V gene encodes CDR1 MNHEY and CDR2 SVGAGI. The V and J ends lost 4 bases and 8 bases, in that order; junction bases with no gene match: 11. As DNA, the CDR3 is TGTGCCAGCAGTTCCCCCGGGACAGGGCGAGGGGGCTACACCTTC. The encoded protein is CASSSPGTGRGGYTF.

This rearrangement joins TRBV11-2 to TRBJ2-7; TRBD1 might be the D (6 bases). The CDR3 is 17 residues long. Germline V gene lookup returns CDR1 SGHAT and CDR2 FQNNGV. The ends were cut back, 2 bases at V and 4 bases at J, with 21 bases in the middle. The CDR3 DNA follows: TGTGCCAGCAGCTTATATCCTCACCCAGGGGCGCATTACGAGCAGTACTTC. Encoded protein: CASSLYPHPGAHYEQYF.

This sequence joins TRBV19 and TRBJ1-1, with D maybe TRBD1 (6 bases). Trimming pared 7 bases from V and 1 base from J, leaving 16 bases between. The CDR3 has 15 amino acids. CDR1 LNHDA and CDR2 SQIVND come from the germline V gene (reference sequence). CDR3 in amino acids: CASKRGDRKNTEAFF. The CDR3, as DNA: TGTGCCAGTAAGCGGGGAGACAGGAAGAACACTGAAGCTTTCTTT.

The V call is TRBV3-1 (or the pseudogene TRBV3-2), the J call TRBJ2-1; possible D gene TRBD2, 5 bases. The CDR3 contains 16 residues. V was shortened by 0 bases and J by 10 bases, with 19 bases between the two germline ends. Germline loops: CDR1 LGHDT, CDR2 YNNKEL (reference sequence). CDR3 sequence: CASSQEVTNLFGEQFF. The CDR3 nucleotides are TGTGCCAGCAGCCAAGAAGTGACTAACCTGTTCGGGGAGCAGTTCTTC.

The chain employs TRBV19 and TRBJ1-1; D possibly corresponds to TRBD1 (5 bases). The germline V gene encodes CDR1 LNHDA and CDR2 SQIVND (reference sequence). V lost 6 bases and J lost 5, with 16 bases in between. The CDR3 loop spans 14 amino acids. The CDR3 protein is CASSPVGEGTEAFF. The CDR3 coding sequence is TGTGCCAGTAGCCCAGTGGGGGAGGGTACTGAAGCTTTCTTT.

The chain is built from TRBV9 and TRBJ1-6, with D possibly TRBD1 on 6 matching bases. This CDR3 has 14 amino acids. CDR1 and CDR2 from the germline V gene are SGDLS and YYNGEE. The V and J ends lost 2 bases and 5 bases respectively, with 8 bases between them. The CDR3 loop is CASSVRQDNSPLHF. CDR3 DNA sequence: TGTGCCAGCAGCGTTCGACAGGATAATTCACCCCTCCACTTT.

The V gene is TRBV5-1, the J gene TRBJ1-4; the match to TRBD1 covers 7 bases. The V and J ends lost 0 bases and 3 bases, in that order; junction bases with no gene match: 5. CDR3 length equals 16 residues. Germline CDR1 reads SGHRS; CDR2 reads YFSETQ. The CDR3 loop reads CASSLVGGRANEKLFF. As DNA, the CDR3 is TGCGCCAGCAGCTTGGTAGGGGGCAGGGCTAATGAAAAACTGTTTTTT.

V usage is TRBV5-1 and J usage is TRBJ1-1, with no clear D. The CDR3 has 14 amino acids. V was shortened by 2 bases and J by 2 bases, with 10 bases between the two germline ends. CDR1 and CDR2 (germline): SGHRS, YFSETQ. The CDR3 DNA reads TGCGCCAGCAGCTTTGGTGGAGAAAACACTGAAGCTTTCTTT. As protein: CASSFGGENTEAFF.

In DNA form, the CDR3 reads TGTGCCAGCAGCGCACGGGGACTGGGGGTAGGTGGCTACACCTTC. Its translation is CASSARGLGVGGYTF. The rearrangement joins TRBV13 to TRBJ1-2; perhaps TRBD1 as D (5 bases). CDR1 is PRHDT, CDR2 FYEKMQ, per germline (reference sequence). Trimming stripped 5 bases from V and 7 bases from J, with 20 bases between. The CDR3 sequence is 15 residues long.

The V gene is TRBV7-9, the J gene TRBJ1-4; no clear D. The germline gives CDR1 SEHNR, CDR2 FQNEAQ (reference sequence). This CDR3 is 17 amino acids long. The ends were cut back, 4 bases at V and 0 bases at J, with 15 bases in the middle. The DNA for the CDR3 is TGTGCCAGCAGCTCCGCGTTATCGGTTGCAACTAATGAAAAACTGTTTTTT. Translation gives CASSSALSVATNEKLFF.

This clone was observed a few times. CDR3 DNA sequence: TGTGCCAGCAGCTTATTGACCGGGGGGGATTATAATTCACCCCTCCACTTT. It translates to CASSLLTGGDYNSPLHF. The genes are TRBV5-6 and TRBJ1-6, with D possibly being TRBD1 (5 bases). This CDR3 spans 17 amino acids. Germline CDR1 is SGHDT and CDR2 is YYEEEE. V was clipped by 2 bases and J by 4 bases, with 16 bases between them.

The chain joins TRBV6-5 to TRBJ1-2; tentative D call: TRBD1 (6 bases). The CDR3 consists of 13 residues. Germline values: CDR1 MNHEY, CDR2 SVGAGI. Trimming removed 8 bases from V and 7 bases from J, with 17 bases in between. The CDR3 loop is CASSLTGYSGYTF. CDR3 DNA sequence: TGTGCCAGCTCATTGACAGGTTACAGTGGCTACACCTTC.

The CDR3 protein is CASSPPAGVKGETQYF. CDR3 DNA sequence: TGTGCCAGCTCACCACCGGCAGGGGTTAAAGGAGAGACCCAGTACTTC. The chain recombines TRBV18 with TRBJ2-5, with D perhaps matching TRBD1 (6 bases). The CDR3 is 16 amino acids. Trimming cost V 0 bases and J 4 bases, with 15 bases left between them. The germline V gene has CDR1 KGHSH and CDR2 LQKENI.

The CDR3 region is CASSTGTSGSIRAGELFF. The CDR3 bases are TGTGCCAGCAGCACAGGGACTAGCGGGAGTATTCGCGCCGGGGAGCTGTTTTTT. V and J are TRBV7-9 and TRBJ2-2; 14 bases align to TRBD2. Germline values: CDR1 SEHNR, CDR2 FQNEAQ (reference sequence). The V segment lost 5 bases and the J segment 6 bases; nucleotides outside the gene matches: 11. The CDR3 has 18 residues.

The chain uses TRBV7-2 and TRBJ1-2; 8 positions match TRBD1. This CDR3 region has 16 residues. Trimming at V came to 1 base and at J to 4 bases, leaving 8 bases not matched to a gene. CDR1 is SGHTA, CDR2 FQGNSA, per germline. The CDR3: CASSLVGTGLFYGYTF. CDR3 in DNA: TGTGCCAGCAGCTTAGTGGGGACAGGCCTTTTCTATGGCTACACCTTC.

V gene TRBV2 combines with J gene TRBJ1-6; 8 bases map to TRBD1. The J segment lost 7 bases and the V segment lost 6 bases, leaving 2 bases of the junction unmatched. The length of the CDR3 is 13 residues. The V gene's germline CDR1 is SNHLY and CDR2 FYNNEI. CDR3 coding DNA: TGTGCCAGCAGGGACAGGGAGAATTCACCCCTCCACTTT. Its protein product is CASRDRENSPLHF.

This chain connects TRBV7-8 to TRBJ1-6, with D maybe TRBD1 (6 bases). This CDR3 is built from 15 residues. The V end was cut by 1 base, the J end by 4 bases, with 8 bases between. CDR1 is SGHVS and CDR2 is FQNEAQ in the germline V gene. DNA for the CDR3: TGTGCCAGCAGCTTAGGACAGGCTTATAATTCACCCCTCCACTTT. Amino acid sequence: CASSLGQAYNSPLHF.

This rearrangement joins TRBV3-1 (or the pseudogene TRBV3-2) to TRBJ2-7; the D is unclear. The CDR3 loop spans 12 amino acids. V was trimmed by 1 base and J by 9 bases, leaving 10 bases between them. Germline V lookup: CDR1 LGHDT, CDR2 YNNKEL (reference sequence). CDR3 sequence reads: CASSQVETRQYF. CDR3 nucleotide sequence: TGTGCCAGCAGCCAAGTAGAGACAAGGCAGTACTTC.

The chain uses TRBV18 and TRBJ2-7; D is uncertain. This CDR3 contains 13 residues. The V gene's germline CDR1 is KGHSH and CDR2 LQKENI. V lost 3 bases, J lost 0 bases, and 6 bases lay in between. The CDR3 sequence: CASSPPYSYEQYF. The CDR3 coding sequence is TGTGCCAGCTCACCCCCTTACTCCTACGAGCAGTACTTC.

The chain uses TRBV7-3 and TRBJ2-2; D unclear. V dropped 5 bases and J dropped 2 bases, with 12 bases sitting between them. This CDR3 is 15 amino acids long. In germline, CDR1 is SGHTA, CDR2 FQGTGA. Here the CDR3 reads CASSLTVPNTGELFF. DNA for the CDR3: TGTGCCAGCAGCCTTACGGTCCCAAACACCGGGGAGCTGTTTTTT.

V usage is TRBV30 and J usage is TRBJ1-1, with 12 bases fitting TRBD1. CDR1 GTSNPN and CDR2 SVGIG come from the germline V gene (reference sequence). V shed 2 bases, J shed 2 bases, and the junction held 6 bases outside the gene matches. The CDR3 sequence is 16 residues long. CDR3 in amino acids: CAWSRYGTGGNTEAFF. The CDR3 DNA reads TGTGCCTGGAGTCGATATGGGACAGGGGGCAACACTGAAGCTTTCTTT.